This TCR beta chain was sequenced during a study of blood T cell repertoires in COVID-19. Study summary: Samples came from the United States, Italy and Spain, spanning acute and convalescent COVID-19. Nucleic acid was either cDNA or gDNA, and it came from T cells, B-cell-depleted T cells, or PBMCs.

The CDR3 sequence is 14 residues long. J was trimmed by 1 base and V by 0 bases; bases with no gene match: 2. Germline V gives CDR1 GTSNPN, CDR2 SVGIG (reference sequence). In the original analysis: Nucleated cell counts were estimated from reference gene primer amplification. TCRdb's table, derived via immunoSEQ multiplex PCR, lists solely in-frame clones and lacks some. The V and J calls and clone size come from that table; D and trimming were worked out from the DNA. The sample lists about 270,000 clones; roughly 91% were seen once. V usage is TRBV30 and J usage is TRBJ1-1; TRBD1 agrees at 7 bases. This clonotype originated in a woman aged 60-75 years who had recovered from COVID-19. The sequenced material came from PBMCs or T cells enriched from blood (not recorded which). The CDR3 DNA follows: TGTGCCTGGAGTGTGGGACAGACGAACACTGAAGCTTTCTTT. Amino acids: CAWSVGQTNTEAFF.